Listed here are 3 T cell receptor beta chains from one sample, sequenced in a study of T cells expressing NK-cell markers. TCRdb reprocessed the 5' RACE reads; each CDR3 protein has one entry and no DNA is given. This sample's table has some 150,000 distinct CDR3 sequences. Sequencing was done on a sample of blood T cells: a sorted CD56 or NKG2C T cell subset, CD4+ or CD8+ T cells, or bulk PBMC T cells (not recorded which). Receptors originate from a woman aged 45-65 years in good health.

V usage is TRBV29-1 and J usage is TRBJ2-2; TCRdb lists TRBD2, though no DNA is available to test this call. This CDR3 comprises 16 residues. In germline, CDR1 is SQVTM, CDR2 ANQGSEA. CDR3 residues: CSVGLTSGRAIGELFF.

V is TRBV7-6 and J is TRBJ2-1; TCRdb reports TRBD1, a call that lacks DNA to check it against. CDR3 length: 16 amino acids. The germline V gene encodes CDR1 SGHVS and CDR2 FNYEAQ. CDR3 amino acids: CASSRDGGGTYNEQFF.

The rearrangement uses TRBV20-1 and TRBJ2-1; TCRdb's assignment of TRBD2 cannot be checked, as there is no DNA. Germline CDR1 and CDR2: DFQATT and SNEGSKA (reference sequence). The CDR3 runs to 16 residues. CDR3 in amino acids: CSASQSGEGTYNEQFF.